This is a list of T cell receptor beta chains from one sample in a study of T cell responses to AZD1222 COVID-19 vaccine. Libraries were prepared by immunoSEQ multiplex PCR; TCRdb keeps only in-frame clonotypes and omits some of them. This sample yields approximately 140,000 clones, of which roughly 89% are seen a single time; 5.5% belongs to the top ten. Specimen: peripheral blood, collected on day 0 of AZD1222 vaccination. These receptors were obtained from an adult in good health. CDR3s include the opening cysteine and the closing phenylalanine or tryptophan. A D gene is named only where the DNA matches it firmly. The listing skips clone size in some rows; elsewhere it reads once, few, many or a size class.

V gene	clone size	D gene	J gene	CDR3 protein	CDR3 DNA
TRBV14	-	TRBD2	TRBJ2-5	CASSQDPAGKETQYF	TGTGCCAGCAGCCAAGATCCAGCGGGGAAAGAGACCCAGTACTTC
TRBV5-1	once	-	TRBJ2-1	CASSLTTDSYNEQFF	TGCGCCAGCAGCTTGACTACGGACAGCTACAATGAGCAGTTCTTC
TRBV30	-	-	TRBJ2-3	CAWGRRSTDTQYF	TGTGCCTGGGGGCGGCGTAGCACAGATACGCAGTATTTT
TRBV24-1	-	-	TRBJ2-1	CATSDQRGPRNEQFF	TGTGCCACCAGTGATCAACGGGGGCCGCGAAATGAGCAGTTCTTC
TRBV15	few	TRBD2	TRBJ2-2	CATSSLAGDTGELFF	TGTGCCACCAGCTCCCTAGCGGGGGACACCGGGGAGCTGTTTTTT
TRBV5-1	-	TRBD2	TRBJ2-1	CASSLGTSGSLYNEQFF	TGCGCCAGCAGCTTAGGGACTAGCGGGAGTCTCTACAATGAGCAGTTCTTC
TRBV3-1/TRBV3-2	once	TRBD2	TRBJ2-1	CASSSAGTRVYNEQFF	TGTGCCAGCAGCTCAGCCGGGACTAGGGTTTACAATGAGCAGTTCTTC
TRBV5-6	-	-	TRBJ1-1	CASSLAGPLSEAFF	TGTGCCAGCAGCTTGGCGGGCCCACTATCTGAAGCTTTCTTT
TRBV19	-	-	TRBJ1-5	CASSIWRGNQPQHF	TGTGCCAGTAGTATTTGGAGGGGCAATCAGCCCCAGCATTTT
TRBV19	-	-	TRBJ1-3	CASRGGSSGNTIYF	TGTGCCAGTAGGGGCGGCAGCTCTGGAAACACCATATATTTT